The rows below give T cell receptor beta chains drawn from one sample of a study of T-cell reconstitution after alpha-beta-depleted transplantation in children. TCRdb ran MiXCR on the PCR reads and lists one entry per CDR3 protein. The table includes some 72,000 distinct CDR3 sequences, about 7% detected once. Material: PBMCs from the stem cell graft donor, obtained from the stem cell graft. These receptors came from a human donor who donated a stem cell graft to a child with acute lymphoblastic leukemia. The CDR3 runs from the conserved cysteine through the conserved F or W. Each record gives: V gene, J gene, clone size, CDR3 protein. Rows give clone size only sometimes, using once, few, many, or a class for an expanded clone.

>TRBV15|TRBJ2-7|many
CATGRDRTYEQYF
>TRBV2|TRBJ2-7|-
CASRGTYYEQYF
>TRBV6-7|TRBJ1-6|many
CASSYFRVAELANSPLHF
>TRBV9|TRBJ2-1|-
CASSVEREQFF
>TRBV7-2|TRBJ1-5|many
CASSYNSNQPQHF
>TRBV27|TRBJ2-5|many
CASSPRDSSQETQYF
>TRBV19|TRBJ2-6|-
CASSIRVAVNVLTF
>TRBV12-3/TRBV12-4|TRBJ2-1|-
CASSPNAGGLAYNEQFF
>TRBV5-1|TRBJ2-3|many
CASSLGGGLPTDTQYF
>TRBV6-6|TRBJ1-1|many
CASSYGRGTEAFF
>TRBV4-3|TRBJ2-4|once
CASSQVRGWDIQYF
>TRBV7-3|TRBJ2-2|many
CASSRTGTGFTGELFF
>TRBV27|TRBJ2-3|-
CASSFFFLDTQYF
>TRBV12-3/TRBV12-4|TRBJ1-4|many
CASSFSFGEEKLFF
>TRBV28|TRBJ2-7|few
CASSLGGQGAHEQYF
>TRBV29-1|TRBJ2-7|many
CSVEYRVGLTYEQYF
>TRBV10-3|TRBJ1-5|many
CAISEGQGGQPQHF
>TRBV29-1|TRBJ2-1|many
CSGTAGYNEQFF
>TRBV2|TRBJ1-1|few
CASSAPGEGAWTEAFF
>TRBV5-5|TRBJ2-7|many
CASSQLYEQYF
>TRBV5-1|TRBJ2-1|many
CASSLGNNEQFF
>TRBV20-1|TRBJ1-1|many
CSAREGGNTEAFF
>TRBV7-6|TRBJ2-1|few
CASSQYGAGSVFF
>TRBV12-3/TRBV12-4|TRBJ1-3|many
CASATSGNTIYF
>TRBV19|TRBJ2-4|few
CASIPRQGAGKNIQYF
>TRBV25-1|TRBJ2-4|-
CASSQGGVIQYF
>TRBV4-2|TRBJ2-7|many
CASSQDRGGGREQYF
>TRBV20-1|TRBJ2-5|many
CSARRQYQETQYF
>TRBV11-2|TRBJ2-3|once
CASSPRGTSGRFADTQYF
>TRBV7-2|TRBJ1-4|many
CASSSTGGPNEKLFF
>TRBV28|TRBJ2-7|many
CASTTPGGEYEQYF
>TRBV7-8|TRBJ2-7|many
CASTPSSRLGAYEQYF
>TRBV10-3|TRBJ2-1|many
CAISGGQGSSYNEQFF
>TRBV12-3/TRBV12-4|TRBJ1-5|many
CASSLARQGDQPQHF
>TRBV19|TRBJ2-2|few
CASSMGDGGELFF